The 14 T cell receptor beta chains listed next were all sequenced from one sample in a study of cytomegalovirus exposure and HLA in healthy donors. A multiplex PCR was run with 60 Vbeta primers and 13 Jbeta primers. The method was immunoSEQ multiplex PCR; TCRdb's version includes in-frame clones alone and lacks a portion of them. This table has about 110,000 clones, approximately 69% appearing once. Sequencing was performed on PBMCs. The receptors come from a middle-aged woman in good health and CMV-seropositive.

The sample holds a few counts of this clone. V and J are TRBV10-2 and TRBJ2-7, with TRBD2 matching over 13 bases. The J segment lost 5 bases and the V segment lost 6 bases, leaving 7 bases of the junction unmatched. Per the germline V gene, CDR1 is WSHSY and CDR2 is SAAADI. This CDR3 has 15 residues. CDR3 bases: TGCGCCAGCAGACCCGGGACTAGCGGGGCCGACGAGCAGTACTTC. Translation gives CASRPGTSGADEQYF.

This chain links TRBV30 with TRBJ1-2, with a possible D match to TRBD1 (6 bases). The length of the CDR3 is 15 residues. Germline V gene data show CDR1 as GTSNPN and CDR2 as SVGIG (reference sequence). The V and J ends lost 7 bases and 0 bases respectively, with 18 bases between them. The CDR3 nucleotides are TGTGCCTCCCCTCGACCCGGGACAACTAACTATGGCTACACCTTC. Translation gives CASPRPGTTNYGYTF.

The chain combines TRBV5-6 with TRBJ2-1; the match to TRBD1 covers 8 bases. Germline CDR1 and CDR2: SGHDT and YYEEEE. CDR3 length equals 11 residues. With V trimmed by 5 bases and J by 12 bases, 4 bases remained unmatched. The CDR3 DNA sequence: TGTGCCAGCAGTCGCGGGACAGGGCAGTTCTTC. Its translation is CASSRGTGQFF.

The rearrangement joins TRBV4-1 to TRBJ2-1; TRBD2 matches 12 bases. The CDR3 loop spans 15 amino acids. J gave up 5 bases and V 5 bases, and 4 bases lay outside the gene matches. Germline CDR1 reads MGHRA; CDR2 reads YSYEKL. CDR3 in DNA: TGCGCCAGCAGCACCACTAGCGGGGGGCACAATGAGCAGTTCTTC. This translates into CASSTTSGGHNEQFF.

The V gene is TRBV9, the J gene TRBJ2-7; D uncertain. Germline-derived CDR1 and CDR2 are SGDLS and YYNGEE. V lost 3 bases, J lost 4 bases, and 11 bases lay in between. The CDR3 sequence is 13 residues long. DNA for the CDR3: TGTGCCAGCAGCGCCCCCGCGTCTTACGAGCAGTACTTC. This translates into CASSAPASYEQYF.

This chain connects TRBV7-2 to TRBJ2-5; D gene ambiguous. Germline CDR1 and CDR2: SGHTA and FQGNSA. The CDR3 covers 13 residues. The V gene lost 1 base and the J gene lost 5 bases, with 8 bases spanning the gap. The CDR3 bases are TGTGCCAGCAGCTTAGGACAAAGGGAGACCCAGTACTTC. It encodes CASSLGQRETQYF.

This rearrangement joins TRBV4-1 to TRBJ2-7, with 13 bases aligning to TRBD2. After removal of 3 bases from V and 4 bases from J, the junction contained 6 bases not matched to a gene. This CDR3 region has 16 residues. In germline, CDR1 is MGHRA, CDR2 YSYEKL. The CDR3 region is CASSHPGLAGVYEQYF. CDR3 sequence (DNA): TGCGCCAGCAGCCACCCCGGACTAGCGGGGGTTTACGAGCAGTACTTC.

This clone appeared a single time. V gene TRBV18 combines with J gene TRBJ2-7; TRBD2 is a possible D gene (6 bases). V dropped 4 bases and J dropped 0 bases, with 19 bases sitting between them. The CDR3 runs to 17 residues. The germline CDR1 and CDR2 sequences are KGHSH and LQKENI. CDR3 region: CASSRPGGGLSSYEQYF. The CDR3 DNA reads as TGTGCCAGCTCACGCCCCGGTGGGGGACTCAGCTCCTACGAGCAGTACTTC.

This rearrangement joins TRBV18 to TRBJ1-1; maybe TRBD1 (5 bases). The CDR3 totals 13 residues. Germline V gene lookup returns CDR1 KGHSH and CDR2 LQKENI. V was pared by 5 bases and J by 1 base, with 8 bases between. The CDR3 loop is CASSYTGNTEAFF. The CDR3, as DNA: TGTGCCAGCTCATATACAGGGAACACTGAAGCTTTCTTT.

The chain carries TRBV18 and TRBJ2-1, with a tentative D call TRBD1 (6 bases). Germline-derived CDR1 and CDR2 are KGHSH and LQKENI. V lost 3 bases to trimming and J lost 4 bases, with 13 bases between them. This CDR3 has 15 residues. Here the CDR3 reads CASSPPGTRYNEQFF. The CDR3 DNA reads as TGTGCCAGCTCACCGCCCGGGACAAGGTACAATGAGCAGTTCTTC.

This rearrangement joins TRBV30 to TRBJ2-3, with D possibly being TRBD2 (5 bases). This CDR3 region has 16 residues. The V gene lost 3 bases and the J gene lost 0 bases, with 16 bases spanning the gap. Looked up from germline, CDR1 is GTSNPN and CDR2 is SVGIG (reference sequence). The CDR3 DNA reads TGTGCCTGGAGGGATTATAGCGCCTCTAGCACAGATACGCAGTATTTT. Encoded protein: CAWRDYSASSTDTQYF.

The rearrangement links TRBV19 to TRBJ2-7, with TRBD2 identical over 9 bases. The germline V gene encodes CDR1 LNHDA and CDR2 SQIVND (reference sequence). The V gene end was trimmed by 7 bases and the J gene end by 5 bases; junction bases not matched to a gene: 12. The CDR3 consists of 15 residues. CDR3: CASIPRPGLAHEQYF. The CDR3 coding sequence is TGTGCCAGTATCCCACGACCGGGACTAGCTCACGAGCAGTACTTC.

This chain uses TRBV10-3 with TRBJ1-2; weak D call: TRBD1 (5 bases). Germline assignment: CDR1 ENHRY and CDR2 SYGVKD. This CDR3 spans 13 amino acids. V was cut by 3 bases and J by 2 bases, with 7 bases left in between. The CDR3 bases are TGTGCCATCAGTGAAGGGGAAAACTATGGCTACACCTTC. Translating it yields CAISEGENYGYTF.

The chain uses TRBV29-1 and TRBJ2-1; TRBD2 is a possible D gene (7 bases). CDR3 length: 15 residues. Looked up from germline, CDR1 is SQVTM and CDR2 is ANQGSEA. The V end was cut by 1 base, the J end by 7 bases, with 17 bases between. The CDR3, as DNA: TGCAGCGTTGAAGTTTGGGGGGGCGAGATGAATGAGCAGTTCTTC. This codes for CSVEVWGGEMNEQFF.